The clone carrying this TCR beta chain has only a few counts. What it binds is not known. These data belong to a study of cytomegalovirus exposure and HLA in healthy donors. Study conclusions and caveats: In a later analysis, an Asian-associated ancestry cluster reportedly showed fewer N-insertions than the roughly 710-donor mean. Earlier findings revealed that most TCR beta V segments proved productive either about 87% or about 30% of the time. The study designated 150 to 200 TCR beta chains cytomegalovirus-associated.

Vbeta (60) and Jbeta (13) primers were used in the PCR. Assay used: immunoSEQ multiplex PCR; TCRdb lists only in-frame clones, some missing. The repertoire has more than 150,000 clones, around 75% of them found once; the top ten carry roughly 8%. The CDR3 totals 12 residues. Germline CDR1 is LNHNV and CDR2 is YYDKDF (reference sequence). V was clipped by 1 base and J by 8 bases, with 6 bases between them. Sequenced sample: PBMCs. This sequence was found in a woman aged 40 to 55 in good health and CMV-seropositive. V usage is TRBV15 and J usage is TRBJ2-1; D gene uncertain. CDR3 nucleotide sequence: TGTGCCACCAGCAGAGGAGGAGATGAGCAGTTCTTC. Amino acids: CATSRGGDEQFF.